This T cell receptor (beta chain) came from a study of shared clonotypes between healthy human individuals. As for the study in general: Aged 18 to 49, the donors were two women and a few men. Findings and limits, study-wide: Exclusively blood specimens were collected; tissue repertoires likely differ. Naive subsets, compared against memory subsets, generally had larger estimated richness values.

Some clones are missing from TCRdb's copy, which holds only in-frame ones; the method was immunoSEQ multiplex PCR. Of 600,000 to 800,000 clones detected, over 60% appear once; the ten largest clones hold about 1.8%. The donors, healthy adults who were HIV-negative, had experienced no recent acute infections or vaccinations. The CDR3 is made up of 14 amino acids. The germline V gene has CDR1 KGHSH and CDR2 LQKENI. V shed 2 bases and J shed 0 bases, with 7 bases lying between them. This clone was picked up one time. What it binds is unknown. The receptor was isolated from a woman in her twenties or thirties in good health. This sequence joins TRBV18 and TRBJ2-5; unclear D gene. Material for sequencing was memory CD4+ T cells sorted from blood. The subset was: CD45RA-negative fraction. The CDR3, as DNA: TGTGCCAGCTCACCAGGACGGAACCAAGAGACCCAGTACTTC. Translating it yields CASSPGRNQETQYF.